Sequencing of this T cell receptor beta chain was carried out in a study of Ad26.COV2.S vaccination and SARS-CoV-2 variants. Study-wide points: Measures of TCR breadth and depth may have fallen short of total T cell responses.

Concerning this clone: What it binds is not known.

Treatment noted: some 19 received Ad26.COV2.S at low or high dose, single or two shots; roughly five received placebo; per-sample allocation not given. Samples analyzed were those drawn on day 63 after the first vaccine or placebo injection. V dropped 1 base and J dropped 5 bases, with 14 bases sitting between them. This CDR3 is 15 amino acids long. CDR1 is MNHEY and CDR2 is SMNVEV in the germline V gene (reference sequence). Sequenced by immunoSEQ multiplex PCR; TCRdb stores in-frame clones only, minus some. The sample lists about 350,000 clones; about 88% were seen once. The specimen was peripheral blood, collected in a trial of Ad26.COV2.S vaccine versus placebo. This chain joins TRBV27 and TRBJ2-5, with D possibly matching TRBD2 (6 bases). This sequence was found in a person between 18 and 65 years old who received the Ad26.COV2.S COVID-19 vaccine or a placebo. The CDR3 loop reads CASSLYYAGLETQYF. CDR3 DNA: TGTGCCAGCAGTTTATATTATGCGGGACTGGAGACCCAGTACTTC.